This T cell receptor (beta chain) was sequenced in a study of Ad26.COV2.S vaccination and SARS-CoV-2 variants. Regarding treatment: roughly 20 received Ad26.COV2.S at low or high dose, single or two shots; several received placebo; per-sample allocation not given. After the first vaccine or placebo injection, samples were drawn on day 63. V lost 5 bases, J lost 2 bases, and 6 bases lay in between. The CDR3 has 12 amino acids. Germline CDR1 is SGHTA and CDR2 is FQGNSA. Profiled with immunoSEQ multiplex PCR; TCRdb holds only in-frame clones, not every one. The sample gives approximately 410,000 clones, around 92% of which show up once; around 1.8% is in the top ten.

The sample here was peripheral blood, taken in a trial of Ad26.COV2.S vaccine versus placebo. The chain recombines TRBV7-2 with TRBJ1-2; D is undetermined. The receptor comes from a person aged 18-65 years who received the Ad26.COV2.S COVID-19 vaccine or a placebo. CDR3 amino acids: CASSQDNYGYTF. The CDR3 DNA reads TGTGCCAGCAGCCAAGACAACTATGGCTACACCTTC.